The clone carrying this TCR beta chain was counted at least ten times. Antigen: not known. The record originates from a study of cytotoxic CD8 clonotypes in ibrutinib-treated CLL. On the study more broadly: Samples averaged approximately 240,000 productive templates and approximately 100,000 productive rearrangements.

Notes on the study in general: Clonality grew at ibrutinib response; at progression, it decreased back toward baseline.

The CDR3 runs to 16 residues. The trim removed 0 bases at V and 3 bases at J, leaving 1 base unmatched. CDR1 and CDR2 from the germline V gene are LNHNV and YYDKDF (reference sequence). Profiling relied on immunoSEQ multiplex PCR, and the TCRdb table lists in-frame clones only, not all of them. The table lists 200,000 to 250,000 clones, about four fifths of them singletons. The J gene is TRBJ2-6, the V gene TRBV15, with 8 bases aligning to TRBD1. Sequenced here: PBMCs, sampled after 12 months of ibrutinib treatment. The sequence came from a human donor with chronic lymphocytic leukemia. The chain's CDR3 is CATSRDTGGGANVLTF. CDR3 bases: TGTGCCACCAGCAGAGATACAGGGGGTGGGGCCAACGTCCTGACTTTC.